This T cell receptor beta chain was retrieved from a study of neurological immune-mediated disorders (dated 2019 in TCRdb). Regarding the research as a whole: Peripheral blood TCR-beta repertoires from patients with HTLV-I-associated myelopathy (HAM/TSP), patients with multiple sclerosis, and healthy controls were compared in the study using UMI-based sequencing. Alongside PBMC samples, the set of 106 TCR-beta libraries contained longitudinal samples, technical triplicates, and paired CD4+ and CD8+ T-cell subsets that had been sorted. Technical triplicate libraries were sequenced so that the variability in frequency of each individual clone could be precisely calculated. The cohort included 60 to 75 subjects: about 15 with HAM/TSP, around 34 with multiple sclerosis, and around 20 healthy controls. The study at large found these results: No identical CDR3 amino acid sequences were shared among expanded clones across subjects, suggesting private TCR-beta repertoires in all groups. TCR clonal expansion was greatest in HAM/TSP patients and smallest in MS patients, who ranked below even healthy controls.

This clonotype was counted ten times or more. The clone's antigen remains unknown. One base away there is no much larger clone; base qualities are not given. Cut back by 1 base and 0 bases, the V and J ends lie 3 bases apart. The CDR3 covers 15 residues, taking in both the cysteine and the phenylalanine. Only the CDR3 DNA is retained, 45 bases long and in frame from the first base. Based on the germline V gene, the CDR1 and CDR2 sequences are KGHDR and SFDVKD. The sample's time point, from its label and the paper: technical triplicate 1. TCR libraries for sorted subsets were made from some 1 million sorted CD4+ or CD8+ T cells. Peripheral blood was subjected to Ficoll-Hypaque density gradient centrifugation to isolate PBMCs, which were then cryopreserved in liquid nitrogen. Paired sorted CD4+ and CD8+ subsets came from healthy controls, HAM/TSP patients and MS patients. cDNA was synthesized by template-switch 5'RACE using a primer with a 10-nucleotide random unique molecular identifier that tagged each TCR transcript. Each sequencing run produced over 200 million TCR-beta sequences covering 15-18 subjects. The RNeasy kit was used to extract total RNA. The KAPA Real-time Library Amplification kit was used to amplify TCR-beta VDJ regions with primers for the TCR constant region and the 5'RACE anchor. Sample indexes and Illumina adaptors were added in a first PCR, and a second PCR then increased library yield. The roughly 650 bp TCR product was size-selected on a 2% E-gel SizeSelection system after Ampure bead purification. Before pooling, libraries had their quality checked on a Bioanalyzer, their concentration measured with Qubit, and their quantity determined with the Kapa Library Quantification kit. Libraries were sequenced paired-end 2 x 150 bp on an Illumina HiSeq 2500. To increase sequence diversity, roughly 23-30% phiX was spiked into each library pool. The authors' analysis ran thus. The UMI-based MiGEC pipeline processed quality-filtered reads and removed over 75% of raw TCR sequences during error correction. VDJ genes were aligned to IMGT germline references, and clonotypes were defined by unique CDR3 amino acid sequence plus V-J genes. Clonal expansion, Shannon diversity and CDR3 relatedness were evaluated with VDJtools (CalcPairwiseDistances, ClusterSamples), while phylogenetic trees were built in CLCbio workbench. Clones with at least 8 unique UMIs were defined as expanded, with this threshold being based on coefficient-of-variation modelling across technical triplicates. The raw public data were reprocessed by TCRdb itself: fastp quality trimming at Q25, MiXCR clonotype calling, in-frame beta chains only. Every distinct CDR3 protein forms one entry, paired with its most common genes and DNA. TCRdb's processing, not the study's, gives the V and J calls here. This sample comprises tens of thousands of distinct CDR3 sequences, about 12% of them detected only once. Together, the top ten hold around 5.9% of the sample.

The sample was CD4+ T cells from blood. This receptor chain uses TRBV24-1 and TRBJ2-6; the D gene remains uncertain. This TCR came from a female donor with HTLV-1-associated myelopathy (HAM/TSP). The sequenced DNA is TGTGCCACCAGTGATTTCAGCTCTGGGGCCAACGTCCTGACTTTC. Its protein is CATSDFSSGANVLTF.